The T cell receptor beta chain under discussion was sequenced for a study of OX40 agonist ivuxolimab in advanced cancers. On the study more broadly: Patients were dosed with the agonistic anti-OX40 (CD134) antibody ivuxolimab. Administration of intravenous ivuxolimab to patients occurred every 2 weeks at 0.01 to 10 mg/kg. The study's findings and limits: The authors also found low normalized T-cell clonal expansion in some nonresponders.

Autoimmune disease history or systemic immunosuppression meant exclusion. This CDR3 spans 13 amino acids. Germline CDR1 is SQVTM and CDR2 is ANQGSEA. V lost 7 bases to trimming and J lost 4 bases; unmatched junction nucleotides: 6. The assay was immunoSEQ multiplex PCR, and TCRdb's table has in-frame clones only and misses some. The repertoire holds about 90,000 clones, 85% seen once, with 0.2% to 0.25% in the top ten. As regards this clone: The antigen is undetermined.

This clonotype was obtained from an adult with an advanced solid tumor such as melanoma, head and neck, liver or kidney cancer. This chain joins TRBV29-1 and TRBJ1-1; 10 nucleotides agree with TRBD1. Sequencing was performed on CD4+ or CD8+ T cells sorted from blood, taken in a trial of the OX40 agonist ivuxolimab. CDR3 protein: CSARTGGSTEAFF. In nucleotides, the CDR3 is TGCAGCGCTCGGACAGGGGGGAGCACTGAAGCTTTCTTT.